The TCR beta chain under discussion was sequenced for a study of a mutant IDH1 vaccine in newly diagnosed glioma. Study at large: Antecedent treatment encompassed radiotherapy, temozolomide, or their combination; the majority received both. General study findings and limits: Shifts in the top peripheral T cell clonotypes seemed unrelated to pseudoprogression.

The repertoire was sequenced with immunoSEQ multiplex PCR; TCRdb's copy has only in-frame clones and lacks some. Among about 82,000 clones listed, around 85% were seen once. The junction had 8 bases not matched to a gene; V was cut back by 3 bases and J by 3 bases. Germline CDR1 is SGHTA and CDR2 is FQGNSA. This CDR3 has 16 residues. With regard to this clone: Its antigen is still unknown.

Time point in this sample: week 23, last vaccination. A single vaccine dose contained 300 ug of mutant IDH1 20-mer peptide, and topical imiquimod was used with it. The TCR sequence derives from a man aged 25 to 40 with glioma. Some clones in this sample may be carry-over from other donors' samples. This rearrangement joins TRBV7-2 to TRBJ2-7; 10 bases align to TRBD1. The sequencing used PBMCs, collected from a glioma patient whose treatment included an IDH1 peptide vaccine. Here the CDR3 reads CASSFIFGTGDYEQYF. The CDR3 nucleotides are TGTGCCAGCAGCTTCATTTTCGGGACAGGGGACTACGAGCAGTACTTC.